Below are 22 T cell receptor beta chains sequenced from a single sample in a study of cytomegalovirus exposure and HLA in healthy donors. The data were produced by immunoSEQ multiplex PCR, yet TCRdb's version contains in-frame clones alone and is incomplete. The sample consists of over 110,000 clones, more than 75% of them appearing once. Input material: PBMCs. The source is a man between 18 and 35 years old in good health and CMV-seropositive.

The rearrangement uses TRBV2 and TRBJ2-7, with D possibly matching TRBD2 (5 bases). The V and J ends lost 8 bases and 0 bases respectively, with 14 bases between them. Germline CDR1 is SNHLY and CDR2 is FYNNEI. The CDR3 contains 14 residues. CDR3 loop: CASEGLPISYEQYF. CDR3 coding DNA: TGTGCCAGCGAAGGACTGCCTATCTCCTACGAGCAGTACTTC. The full variable domain, in which reference TRBV2 and TRBJ2-7 provide the parts outside the CDR3, is EPEVTQTPSHQVTQMGQEVILRCVPISNHLYFYWYRQILGQKVEFLVSFYNNEISEKSEIFDDQFSVERPDGSNFTLKIRSTKLEDSAMYFCASEGLPISYEQYFGPGTRLTVT.

The chain couples TRBV7-2 to TRBJ2-5; no firm D call. There are 12 residues in the CDR3. Germline CDR1 SGHTA, CDR2 FQGNSA. Trimming cost V 0 bases and J 4 bases, with 3 bases left between them. The CDR3 nucleotides read TGTGCCAGCAGCTTAGCGAGAGAGACCCAGTACTTC. Translating it yields CASSLARETQYF. The whole variable domain, remainder taken from reference TRBV7-2 and TRBJ2-5, is GAGVSQSPSNKVTEKGKDVELRCDPISGHTALYWYRQSLGQGLEFLIYFQGNSAPDKSGLPSDRFSAERTGGSVSTLTIQRTQQEDSAVYLCASSLARETQYFGPGTRLLVL.

This chain uses TRBV4-1 with TRBJ2-7, with D unclear. CDR3 size: 13 residues. Germline V gene data show CDR1 as MGHRA and CDR2 as YSYEKL. V lost 0 bases to trimming and J lost 5 bases, with 8 bases between them. The CDR3 reads CASSQEVENEQYF. The CDR3 region has the DNA TGCGCCAGCAGCCAAGAAGTGGAGAACGAGCAGTACTTC.

V gene TRBV5-1 combines with J gene TRBJ1-3, with TRBD1 matching over 7 bases. The ends lost 0 bases at V and 4 bases at J; junction bases unmatched: 4. The germline CDR1 and CDR2 sequences are SGHRS and YFSETQ. CDR3 size: 15 residues. CDR3 nucleotide sequence: TGCGCCAGCAGCTTGGAAGGGGGCAAAGGAAACACCATATATTTT. Its protein product is CASSLEGGKGNTIYF.

The chain links TRBV6-4 to TRBJ1-2; 10 nucleotides match TRBD1. CDR1 is MRHNA and CDR2 is SNTAGT in the germline V gene. The junction had 9 bases not matched to a gene; V was cut back by 3 bases and J by 2 bases. This CDR3 contains 17 residues. The CDR3 region is CASSEPGQGILNYGYTF. Here the CDR3 DNA reads TGTGCCAGCAGTGAACCGGGACAGGGGATTTTAAACTATGGCTACACCTTC.

This chain joins TRBV5-1 and TRBJ1-6, with D tentatively TRBD1 (5 bases). Germline V lookup: CDR1 SGHRS, CDR2 YFSETQ. The CDR3 is 14 amino acids. V lost 5 bases to trimming and J lost 4 bases, with 10 bases between them. The CDR3 DNA follows: TGCGCCAGCAGTGGGGGGGAGTATAATTCACCCCTCCACTTT. It codes for CASSGGEYNSPLHF.

J is TRBJ2-3 and V is TRBV7-9; tentatively, D is TRBD2 (6 bases). The V gene's germline CDR1 is SEHNR and CDR2 FQNEAQ (reference sequence). The V end was cut by 4 bases, the J end by 3 bases, with 11 bases between. This CDR3 contains 14 residues. The CDR3 sequence is CASSYEGGTDTQYF. The CDR3 DNA follows: TGTGCCAGCAGCTACGAGGGAGGTACAGATACGCAGTATTTT.

This chain uses TRBV6-5 with TRBJ1-1, with D tentatively TRBD1 (5 bases). Trimming took off 6 bases at V and 1 base at J, with 12 bases between the two ends. The germline V gene has CDR1 MNHEY and CDR2 SVGAGI. CDR3 length: 14 amino acids. CDR3 nucleotide sequence: TGTGCCAGCAGCCCTGGGGCAGGGAACACTGAAGCTTTCTTT. Protein product: CASSPGAGNTEAFF.

The chain has TRBV28 and TRBJ2-7; 9 bases align to TRBD1. CDR1 and CDR2 (germline): MDHEN, SYDVKM. The CDR3 runs 14 residues. With V trimmed by 5 bases and J by 6 bases, 8 bases remained unmatched. The CDR3 here is CASSTDRGAGEQYF. The CDR3 nucleotides read TGTGCCAGCAGTACGGACAGGGGAGCTGGCGAGCAGTACTTC.

In its sample, this clone was seen once. The rearrangement links TRBV4-1 to TRBJ2-1, with 9 positions matching TRBD2. After removal of 4 bases from V and 7 bases from J, the junction contained 11 bases not matched to a gene. In germline, CDR1 is MGHRA, CDR2 YSYEKL. The CDR3 is made up of 16 amino acids. CDR3 DNA: TGCGCCAGCAGCCGGCCTTATAGCGGGAGAGGAAATGAGCAGTTCTTC. Its protein product is CASSRPYSGRGNEQFF.

This chain connects TRBV6-5 to TRBJ1-4; no firm D call. Germline values: CDR1 MNHEY, CDR2 SVGAGI. V was pared by 4 bases and J by 4 bases, with 16 bases between. This CDR3 spans 16 amino acids. The CDR3 coding sequence is TGTGCCAGCAGTTCGCCCCCGACCGAGGATAATGAAAAACTGTTTTTT. Amino acid sequence: CASSSPPTEDNEKLFF.

The chain has TRBV21-1 and TRBJ2-7; the tabulated D call, TRBD1, remains unverified against the DNA. TRBV21-1 has pseudogene status. The CDR3 is 13 residues long. The CDR3 reads CASSNRELYEQYF. The CDR3, as DNA: TGTGCCAGCAGCAACAGGGAACTTTACGAGCAGTACTTC.

This chain joins TRBV11-2 and TRBJ1-2; 7 nucleotides agree with TRBD1. The ends lost 7 bases at V and 2 bases at J; junction bases unmatched: 7. CDR1 is SGHAT, CDR2 FQNNGV, per germline. This CDR3 region has 14 residues. In nucleotides, the CDR3 is TGTGCCAGCACCGAGGACAGGAAAAACTATGGCTACACCTTC. Protein product: CASTEDRKNYGYTF.

The chain employs TRBV5-1 and TRBJ1-6, with D perhaps matching TRBD1 (6 bases). V was pared by 8 bases and J by 10 bases, with 16 bases between. Germline V gene lookup returns CDR1 SGHRS and CDR2 YFSETQ. CDR3 length: 13 amino acids. The CDR3 spells CASKPGENSPLHF. In nucleotides, the CDR3 is TGCGCCAGTAAACCAGGGGAGAACTCACCCCTCCACTTT.

This clone was observed once. The chain links TRBV7-2 to TRBJ2-6; perhaps TRBD1 as D (5 bases). V lost 4 bases, J lost 11 bases, and 27 bases lay in between. The CDR3 is 18 amino acids. Germline V CDR1 and CDR2: SGHTA, FQGNSA. The CDR3 is CASSSHPLNRRVVHVLTF. The CDR3 coding sequence is TGTGCCAGCAGCTCCCATCCCCTAAACCGCAGGGTCGTTCACGTCCTGACTTTC. The entire variable domain, with the rest obtained from reference TRBV7-2 and TRBJ2-6, is as follows: GAGVSQSPSNKVTEKGKDVELRCDPISGHTALYWYRQSLGQGLEFLIYFQGNSAPDKSGLPSDRFSAERTGGSVSTLTIQRTQQEDSAVYLCASSSHPLNRRVVHVLTFGAGSRLTVL.

The CDR3 sequence is CASSVMGLAESTDTQYF. The DNA for the CDR3 is TGTGCCAGCAGCGTAATGGGACTAGCGGAAAGCACAGATACGCAGTATTTT. The J gene is TRBJ2-3, the V gene TRBV9, with 11 bases aligning to TRBD2. The germline gives CDR1 SGDLS, CDR2 YYNGEE. This CDR3 is built from 17 residues. V lost 1 base and J lost 0; bases outside the gene matches: 4.

V usage is TRBV7-3 and J usage is TRBJ2-5, with D maybe TRBD2 (6 bases). Trimming stripped 1 base from V and 5 bases from J, with 14 bases between. The length of the CDR3 is 15 residues. Germline CDR1 and CDR2: SGHTA and FQGTGA. Here the CDR3 reads CASSLNGGIGETQYF. Here the CDR3 DNA reads TGTGCCAGCAGCTTAAATGGCGGGATCGGGGAGACCCAGTACTTC.

The rearrangement joins TRBV11-2 to TRBJ2-7, with a weak D call TRBD2 (7 bases). V was pared by 5 bases and J by 7 bases, with 18 bases between. The CDR3 sequence is 14 residues long. Looked up from germline, CDR1 is SGHAT and CDR2 is FQNNGV. The CDR3 is CASSRSRGAGEQYF. The CDR3 bases are TGTGCCAGCAGCCGCTCCCGGGGGGCCGGAGAGCAGTACTTC.

This clone was found once. The chain uses TRBV7-8 and TRBJ1-6, with 8 nucleotides matching TRBD1. With 2 bases clipped from V and 2 bases from J, the junction kept 8 bases outside the gene matches. Germline V CDR1 and CDR2: SGHVS, FQNEAQ. This CDR3 spans 18 amino acids. CDR3 amino acids: CASSLWAATGAYNSPLHF. The CDR3 coding sequence is TGTGCCAGCAGCTTATGGGCCGCGACAGGGGCCTATAATTCACCCCTCCACTTT.

The CDR3 coding sequence is TGTGCCTGGAGGAGGACAGGAGACCCCTATGGCTACACCTTC. It codes for CAWRRTGDPYGYTF. The chain uses TRBV30 and TRBJ1-2; 7 nucleotides agree with TRBD1. Trimming at V came to 3 bases and at J to 4 bases, leaving 8 bases not matched to a gene. The CDR3 is made up of 14 amino acids. From germline, CDR1 is GTSNPN and CDR2 SVGIG (reference sequence).

The gene calls are TRBV6-1 and TRBJ1-4; 12 bases are a match to TRBD1. The ends lost 3 bases at V and 5 bases at J; junction bases unmatched: 1. The CDR3 loop spans 15 amino acids. Germline lookup yields CDR1 MNHNS and CDR2 SASEGT. CDR3 bases: TGTGCCAGCAGTGAGGGGACAGGGGGCAATGAAAAACTGTTTTTT. It specifies CASSEGTGGNEKLFF.

The V gene is TRBV19, the J gene TRBJ2-1; D is possibly TRBD2 (6 bases). CDR3 length: 16 amino acids. Germline CDR1 is LNHDA and CDR2 is SQIVND (reference sequence). Trimming cost V 5 bases and J 0 bases, with 14 bases left between them. The CDR3 spells CASSPTSSSSYNEQFF. The DNA of the CDR3 is TGTGCCAGTAGTCCCACTAGCTCAAGCTCCTACAATGAGCAGTTCTTC. Full variable domain (remainder filled in from reference TRBV19 and TRBJ2-1): DGGITQSPKYLFRKEGQNVTLSCEQNLNHDAMYWYRQDPGQGLRLIYYSQIVNDFQKGDIAEGYSVSREKKESFPLTVTSAQKNPTAFYLCASSPTSSSSYNEQFFGPGTRLTVL.